This TCR beta chain is drawn from a study of molecular identifiers for immune sequencing clone quantification. When naive CD8 T cells were sorted, they were gated as CD8+CD4-CCR7+CD45RA+. 16 amino acids form the CDR3, both terminal residues included. Both previously described methods and listed TCR primers were employed to make bulk TCR libraries. TCRdb reprocessed the PCR reads with MiXCR, giving one entry per CDR3 protein. The sample lists a few hundred thousand distinct CDR3 sequences, about 23% occurring once. To note about this clonotype: The DNA is omitted, as the CDR3 cannot be located on it reliably, and the CDR3 follows TCRdb's listing.

Sequenced: naive CD8+ T cells from blood, with Jurkat cell RNA spiked in. The subset: FACS-sorted CD8+CD4-CCR7+CD45RA+ naive T cells. The sequence was collected from a human donor in good health. Some libraries in this study had Jurkat cell RNA spiked in. The rearrangement uses TRBV12-3 or TRBV12-4 and TRBJ1-2; the listed D gene, TRBD1, was not tested against the DNA. CDR3 protein: CASSFGVGQGAVGHTF.